Listed below are T cell receptor beta chains from one sample, sequenced in a study of neurological immune-mediated disorders. TCRdb reanalysed the 5' RACE reads using MiXCR and keeps one entry per CDR3 protein. The repertoire holds under 70,000 distinct CDR3 sequences, with more than 20% as singletons. Sequencing was performed on PBMCs. These receptors were obtained from a man aged 55 to 70 with HTLV-1-associated myelopathy (HAM/TSP). Both conserved end residues are trimmed from each CDR3. The order of the fields is D gene, V gene, J gene, clone size, CDR3 protein. The D gene is left open where the match is weak. Only part of the rows carry a size: once, few, many, or a class if the clone is expanded.

D: NA; V: TRBV2; J: TRBJ2-3; size: many; CDR3: ASRGDSNTDTQY
D: NA; V: TRBV3-1; J: TRBJ1-1; size: NA; CDR3: ASSPHRRNTEAF
D: NA; V: TRBV4-1; J: TRBJ1-1; size: many; CDR3: ASSQGSGGNTEAF
D: NA; V: TRBV24-1; J: TRBJ2-1; size: many; CDR3: ATSDSNPSEQF
D: NA; V: TRBV10-3; J: TRBJ2-1; size: many; CDR3: AISESDAYNEQF
D: NA; V: TRBV12-3/TRBV12-4; J: TRBJ1-2; size: many; CDR3: ASSTRGETLNYGYT
D: NA; V: TRBV14; J: TRBJ2-6; size: NA; CDR3: ASSQGMTSGANVLT
D: NA; V: TRBV29-1; J: TRBJ2-7; size: NA; CDR3: SASGGRSYEQY
D: NA; V: TRBV6-2/TRBV6-3; J: TRBJ1-1; size: NA; CDR3: ASKRDFQAF
D: TRBD1; V: TRBV5-1; J: TRBJ1-3; size: NA; CDR3: ASTSGTVSSGNTIC
D: TRBD2; V: TRBV6-5; J: TRBJ2-3; size: many; CDR3: ASNPAGADTQY
D: TRBD2; V: TRBV28; J: TRBJ2-5; size: NA; CDR3: ASSLSGGETQY
D: NA; V: TRBV7-9; J: TRBJ2-5; size: NA; CDR3: ASSSSSGRRETQY
D: NA; V: TRBV28; J: TRBJ1-2; size: many; CDR3: ASSNYYGYT
D: NA; V: TRBV7-2; J: TRBJ2-7; size: many; CDR3: ASSLGGPYEQY
D: NA; V: TRBV19; J: TRBJ1-5; size: few; CDR3: ASSISQGGGLRPQH
D: TRBD1; V: TRBV20-1; J: TRBJ2-3; size: many; CDR3: SARPPPGQGKDTQY
D: TRBD1; V: TRBV2; J: TRBJ2-1; size: NA; CDR3: ASSVEGQGASRQF
D: NA; V: TRBV6-1; J: TRBJ2-2; size: many; CDR3: ASSGGRNTGELF
D: TRBD1; V: TRBV5-1; J: TRBJ1-1; size: few; CDR3: ASSSGQGAYTEAF
D: NA; V: TRBV5-1; J: TRBJ2-2; size: many; CDR3: ASRDAREGELF
D: TRBD2; V: TRBV12-3/TRBV12-4; J: TRBJ2-3; size: many; CDR3: ASSTRAGGVTDTQY
D: TRBD2; V: TRBV11-3; J: TRBJ2-1; size: NA; CDR3: ASSFGLAGNEQF
D: NA; V: TRBV3-1; J: TRBJ2-2; size: many; CDR3: ASSQTGELF
D: NA; V: TRBV7-3; J: TRBJ2-1; size: medium-sized; CDR3: ASSQGRDNEQF
D: NA; V: TRBV3-1; J: TRBJ2-1; size: few; CDR3: ASGLDNEQF
D: TRBD1; V: TRBV4-2; J: TRBJ1-2; size: many; CDR3: ASSQGGTGGYGYT
D: TRBD1; V: TRBV24-1; J: TRBJ1-2; size: NA; CDR3: ATSRDSNYGYT
D: NA; V: TRBV20-1; J: TRBJ2-3; size: many; CDR3: SASFSSVGTDTQY
D: NA; V: TRBV5-6; J: TRBJ2-1; size: many; CDR3: ASSFFGPQGREQF
D: NA; V: TRBV28; J: TRBJ2-1; size: many; CDR3: ASSLGGSGYNEQF
D: NA; V: TRBV5-1; J: TRBJ2-1; size: many; CDR3: ASTTDGPVYNEQF
D: NA; V: TRBV11-2; J: TRBJ2-3; size: NA; CDR3: ASSSEYTDTQY
D: NA; V: TRBV5-5; J: TRBJ2-2; size: NA; CDR3: ASSPDRWAGEPF
D: TRBD1; V: TRBV29-1; J: TRBJ1-1; size: many; CDR3: SVADRGGTEAF
D: NA; V: TRBV24-1; J: TRBJ2-5; size: many; CDR3: ATSDPTGERETQY
D: TRBD2; V: TRBV5-1; J: TRBJ2-1; size: NA; CDR3: ASSPRGLTNEQF
D: NA; V: TRBV7-2; J: TRBJ2-7; size: many; CDR3: ASSVGLIYYEQY
D: NA; V: TRBV5-6; J: TRBJ1-3; size: many; CDR3: ASSKGLSSGNTIY
D: NA; V: TRBV10-3; J: TRBJ1-2; size: many; CDR3: AISESGSLQSYGYT
D: TRBD2; V: TRBV14; J: TRBJ2-3; size: many; CDR3: ASRLAGADTQY
D: TRBD2; V: TRBV7-9; J: TRBJ2-1; size: many; CDR3: ASSPSRTSVVGQF
D: TRBD1; V: TRBV20-1; J: TRBJ2-2; size: NA; CDR3: SARRQGRDTGELF
D: TRBD2; V: TRBV24-1; J: TRBJ2-1; size: many; CDR3: ATSVGGLTSVRGNEQF
D: NA; V: TRBV20-1; J: TRBJ1-3; size: many; CDR3: SARDGDGRSGNTIY
D: NA; V: TRBV7-2; J: TRBJ2-1; size: few; CDR3: ASSLEYGRTAQGF
D: NA; V: TRBV14; J: TRBJ1-2; size: many; CDR3: ASSQVGGTNYGYT
D: TRBD1; V: TRBV5-1; J: TRBJ2-1; size: many; CDR3: ASSYPKTGTGNYNEQF
D: NA; V: TRBV20-1; J: TRBJ2-2; size: many; CDR3: SARDRGVGDTGELF
D: NA; V: TRBV20-1; J: TRBJ2-1; size: NA; CDR3: SASRRGGYNEQF
D: NA; V: TRBV5-1; J: TRBJ1-5; size: many; CDR3: ASSSTGDSNQPQH